This TCR beta chain is drawn from a study of OX40 agonist ivuxolimab in advanced cancers. This clone is deemed medium-sized (0.01 to 0.1%). Only in-frame clones appear in the TCRdb table, and some are missing; sequencing was by immunoSEQ multiplex PCR. The sample shows 25,000 to 30,000 clones, 70% to 80% of them seen only once. V lost 5 bases and J 6 bases, leaving 18 bases between the germline ends. The CDR3 loop spans 15 amino acids. Germline assignment: CDR1 SGHTA and CDR2 FQGTGA. The starting material was CD4+ or CD8+ T cells sorted from blood, obtained in a trial of the OX40 agonist ivuxolimab. The receptor was derived from an adult with an advanced solid tumor such as melanoma, head and neck, liver or kidney cancer. The V call is TRBV7-3, the J call TRBJ2-3; D is possibly TRBD2 (6 bases). The CDR3: CASSRESGIRDTQYF. CDR3 nucleotide sequence: TGTGCCAGCAGCCGGGAGAGTGGGATCAGGGATACGCAGTATTTT.